Below are 17 T cell receptor beta chains sequenced from a single sample in a study of cytomegalovirus exposure and HLA in healthy donors. PCR amplification relied on 60 Vbeta primers (plus 13 Jbeta primers). Repertoires were generated with immunoSEQ multiplex PCR, while TCRdb's copy carries only in-frame clones and drops some. Seen here are around 90,000 clones, 81% observed once, and the top ten hold over 9%. The sequenced material came from PBMCs. Every receptor here comes from a human donor in good health.

This chain joins TRBV5-6 and TRBJ2-1; D call uncertain. The CDR3 runs to 13 residues. The germline V and J ends were trimmed by 1 base and 4 bases, with 6 bases remaining between them. Germline-derived CDR1 and CDR2 are SGHDT and YYEEEE. CDR3 nucleotide sequence: TGTGCCAGCAGCTTGATAGCTTACAATGAGCAGTTCTTC. This encodes CASSLIAYNEQFF.

The chain joins TRBV11-2 to TRBJ2-5, with D possibly matching TRBD2 (6 bases). The DNA end lines up better with TRBJ2-7; the J call may be wrong. In germline, CDR1 is SGHAT, CDR2 FQNNGV. This CDR3 is built from 12 residues. The CDR3 bases are TGTGCCAGCAGCCGGACTACCTACGAGCAGTACTTC. It yields the protein CASSRTTYEQYF.

The J gene is TRBJ2-1, the V gene TRBV7-2; 10 positions match TRBD2. The germline V gene encodes CDR1 SGHTA and CDR2 FQGNSA. Germline trimming cut 2 bases from V and 7 bases from J; bases unmatched to any gene: 5. The CDR3 consists of 15 residues. The CDR3 is CASSLLGLAVNEQFF. The CDR3, as DNA: TGTGCCAGCAGCTTATTAGGACTAGCGGTTAATGAGCAGTTCTTC.

The rearrangement uses TRBV5-1 and TRBJ2-3; 15 bases map to TRBD2. After removal of 4 bases from V and 0 bases from J, the junction contained 6 bases not matched to a gene. The CDR3 is 18 amino acids. CDR1 is SGHRS and CDR2 is YFSETQ in the germline V gene. CDR3 bases: TGCGCCAGCAGCACAGGACTAGCGGGGGGGGTTAGCACAGATACGCAGTATTTT. Translated, it gives CASSTGLAGGVSTDTQYF. Full variable domain (outside the CDR3, taken from reference TRBV5-1 and TRBJ2-3): KAGVTQTPRYLIKTRGQQVTLSCSPISGHRSVSWYQQTPGQGLQFLFEYFSETQRNKGNFPGRFSGRQFSNSRSEMNVSTLELGDSALYLCASSTGLAGGVSTDTQYFGPGTRLTVL.

V is TRBV7-2 and J is TRBJ2-5; possibly TRBD1 for D (6 bases). V was clipped by 7 bases and J by 2 bases, with 17 bases between them. From germline, CDR1 is SGHTA and CDR2 FQGNSA. This CDR3 is 15 amino acids long. Written as DNA, the CDR3 is TGTGCCAGCACCCGAGGGGGATCGGGACAAGAGACCCAGTACTTC. Encoded protein: CASTRGGSGQETQYF.

This clone was picked up one time. This rearrangement joins TRBV27 to TRBJ2-1; a weak D match, TRBD1 (5 bases). The CDR3 covers 13 residues. Germline values: CDR1 MNHEY, CDR2 SMNVEV (reference sequence). The V end lost 10 bases, the J end lost 8 bases, and 18 bases lay between the germline ends. CDR3 coding DNA: TGTGCCAACTTGGGGCCCGGCGAGGATGAGCAGTTCTTC. It translates to CANLGPGEDEQFF.

This chain joins TRBV29-1 and TRBJ2-1, with TRBD1 matching over 8 bases. Per germline, CDR1 SQVTM and CDR2 ANQGSEA. The J segment lost 10 bases and the V segment lost 1 base, leaving 12 bases of the junction unmatched. The CDR3 covers 15 residues. The CDR3 DNA reads as TGCAGCGTTGAAGGAAGTAGGACAGGGAACGGCGAGCAGTTCTTC. This translates into CSVEGSRTGNGEQFF.

This clone was detected only a few times. The chain employs TRBV4-2 and TRBJ2-6, with D uncertain. CDR1 is LGHNA and CDR2 is YNFKEQ in the germline V gene. The CDR3 covers 13 residues. V lost 3 bases and J 4 bases, leaving 4 bases between the germline ends. CDR3 sequence: CASSQGGANVLTF. In DNA form, the CDR3 reads TGTGCCAGCAGCCAGGGCGGGGCCAACGTCCTGACTTTC.

The chain uses TRBV9 and TRBJ2-2; D unresolved. V was pared by 0 bases and J by 1 base, with 10 bases between. The CDR3 consists of 16 residues. CDR1 is SGDLS, CDR2 YYNGEE, per germline. This CDR3 reads CASSVARTGNTGELFF. The DNA for the CDR3 is TGTGCCAGCAGCGTAGCCCGCACGGGGAACACCGGGGAGCTGTTTTTT.

V is TRBV30 and J is TRBJ1-5, with D unresolved. Germline V lookup: CDR1 GTSNPN, CDR2 SVGIG (reference sequence). This CDR3 spans 15 amino acids. V dropped 0 bases and J dropped 4 bases, with 13 bases sitting between them. The chain's CDR3 is CAWSVRSRGNQPQHF. CDR3 bases: TGTGCCTGGAGTGTAAGATCCCGGGGAAATCAGCCCCAGCATTTT.

On this clone: At one end the junction does not follow the germline gene, possibly because of a read error. This chain joins TRBV7-9 and TRBJ1-2, with D possibly being TRBD1 (5 bases). Per the germline V gene, CDR1 is SEHNR and CDR2 is FQNEAQ (reference sequence). This CDR3 has 12 amino acids. In nucleotides, the CDR3 is TGTTCCAGCAGCCCGGAGGGGTGGGAAAGCACCTTC. Its translation: CSSSPEGWESTF.

This chain connects TRBV9 to TRBJ2-2; weak D call: TRBD2 (5 bases). V was pared by 5 bases and J by 2 bases, with 10 bases between. Germline CDR1 is SGDLS and CDR2 is YYNGEE. The CDR3 has 14 residues. CDR3 DNA sequence: TGTGCCAGCAGTGAGGGATCAAACACCGGGGAGCTGTTTTTT. Translating it yields CASSEGSNTGELFF.

The CDR3 spells CAISESLQIEAFF. For the CDR3, the DNA is TGTGCCATCAGTGAGTCGTTACAGATTGAAGCTTTCTTT. This chain joins TRBV10-3 and TRBJ1-1, with D uncertain. This CDR3 region has 13 residues. Germline V gene lookup returns CDR1 ENHRY and CDR2 SYGVKD. Trimming cost V 0 bases and J 7 bases, with 9 bases left between them.

V and J are TRBV7-2 and TRBJ1-5; D is unresolved. CDR1 is SGHTA and CDR2 is FQGNSA in the germline V gene. V was clipped by 6 bases and J by 5 bases, with 17 bases between them. The CDR3 length is 15 residues. The CDR3 is CASSISGNSDQPQHF. The CDR3 bases are TGTGCCAGCAGTATTAGCGGGAATAGTGATCAGCCCCAGCATTTT.

In this sample, this clone turned up a few times. The chain joins TRBV27 to TRBJ2-1; D might be TRBD1 (6 bases). The CDR3 covers 16 residues. Germline V gives CDR1 MNHEY, CDR2 SMNVEV (reference sequence). V gave up 5 bases and J gave up 6 bases, with 20 bases separating them. The CDR3 sequence: CASSKLTGSLFNEQFF. The CDR3 DNA follows: TGTGCCAGCAGTAAGCTAACAGGGTCGCTTTTCAATGAGCAGTTCTTC.

The chain links TRBV25-1 to TRBJ2-2, with D maybe TRBD2 (6 bases). Trimming cost V 6 bases and J 2 bases, with 7 bases left between them. The germline V gene encodes CDR1 MGHDK and CDR2 SYGVNS. The CDR3 has 13 amino acids. CDR3 residues: CASRGGNTGELFF. DNA of the CDR3: TGTGCCAGCAGGGGGGGTAACACCGGGGAGCTGTTTTTT.

This clone was found a few times. V is TRBV6-5 and J is TRBJ2-7; D gene ambiguous. Germline V gives CDR1 MNHEY, CDR2 SVGAGI. V lost 2 bases and J lost 13, with 12 bases in between. The CDR3 is 11 amino acids. The CDR3: CASSYEAAFYF. CDR3 bases: TGTGCCAGCAGTTACGAGGCGGCTTTCTACTTC.